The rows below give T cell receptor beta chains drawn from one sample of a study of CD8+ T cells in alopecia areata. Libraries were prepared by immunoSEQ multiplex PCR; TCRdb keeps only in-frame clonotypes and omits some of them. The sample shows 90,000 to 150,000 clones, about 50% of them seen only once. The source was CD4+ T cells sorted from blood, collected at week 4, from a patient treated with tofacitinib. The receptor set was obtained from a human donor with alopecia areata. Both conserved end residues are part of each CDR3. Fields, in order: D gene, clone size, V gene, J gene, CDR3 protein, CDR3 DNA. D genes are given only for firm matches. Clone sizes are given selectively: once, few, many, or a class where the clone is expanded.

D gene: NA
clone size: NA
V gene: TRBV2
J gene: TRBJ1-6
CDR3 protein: CASSGQVGSPLHF
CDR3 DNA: TGTGCCAGCAGTGGACAGGTTGGTTCACCCCTCCACTTT

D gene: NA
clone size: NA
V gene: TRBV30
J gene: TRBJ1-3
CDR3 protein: CAWSAQASSGNTIYF
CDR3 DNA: TGTGCCTGGAGTGCCCAGGCGTCCTCTGGAAACACCATATATTTT

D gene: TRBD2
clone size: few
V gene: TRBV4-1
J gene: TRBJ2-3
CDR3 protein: CASSQLTGPLAGGEDTQYF
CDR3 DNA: TGCGCCAGCAGCCAGCTCACCGGTCCTCTAGCGGGGGGAGAGGATACGCAGTATTTT

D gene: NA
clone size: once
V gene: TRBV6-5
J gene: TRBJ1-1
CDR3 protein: CASRLGGRGTEAFF
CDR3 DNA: TGTGCCAGCAGGCTAGGGGGTCGGGGCACTGAAGCTTTCTTT

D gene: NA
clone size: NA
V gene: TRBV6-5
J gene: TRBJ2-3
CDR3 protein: CASSYRVRATDTQYF
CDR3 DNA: TGTGCCAGCAGTTACAGGGTCAGGGCGACAGATACGCAGTATTTT

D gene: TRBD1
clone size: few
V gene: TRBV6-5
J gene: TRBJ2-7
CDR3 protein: CASSGTGSSYEQYF
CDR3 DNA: TGTGCCAGCAGCGGGACAGGGAGCTCCTACGAGCAGTACTTC

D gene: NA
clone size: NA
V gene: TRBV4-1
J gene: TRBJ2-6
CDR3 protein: CASRQVTGANVLTF
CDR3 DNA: TGCGCCAGCAGGCAGGTGACTGGGGCCAACGTCCTGACTTTC

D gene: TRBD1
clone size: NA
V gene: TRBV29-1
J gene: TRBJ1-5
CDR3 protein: CSVEGTGGQPQHF
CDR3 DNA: TGCAGCGTTGAAGGAACAGGGGGCCAGCCCCAGCATTTT

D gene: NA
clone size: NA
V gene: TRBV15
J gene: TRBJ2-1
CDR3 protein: CATSREAPWNPDGEQFF
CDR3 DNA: TGTGCCACCAGCAGAGAGGCGCCCTGGAACCCCGACGGGGAGCAGTTCTTC

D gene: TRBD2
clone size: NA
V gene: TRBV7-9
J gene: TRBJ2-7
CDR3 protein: CASSSPLAGFEQYF
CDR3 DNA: TGTGCCAGCAGTTCTCCCCTAGCGGGATTCGAGCAGTACTTC

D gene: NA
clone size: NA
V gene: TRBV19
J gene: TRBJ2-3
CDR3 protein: CASSKGPGTDTQYF
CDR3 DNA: TGTGCCAGTAGTAAGGGTCCGGGCACAGATACGCAGTATTTT

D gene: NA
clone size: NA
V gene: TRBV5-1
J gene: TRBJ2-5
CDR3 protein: CASSLIPVTQETQYF
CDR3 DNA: TGCGCCAGCAGCTTGATTCCAGTAACACAAGAGACCCAGTACTTC

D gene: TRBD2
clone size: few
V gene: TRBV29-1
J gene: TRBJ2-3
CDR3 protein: CSVGSSGGAGTDTQYF
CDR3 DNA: TGCAGCGTTGGTAGTAGCGGGGGGGCTGGCACAGATACGCAGTATTTT

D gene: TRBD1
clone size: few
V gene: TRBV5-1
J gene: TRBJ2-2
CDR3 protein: CASSFLPGTGHDTGELFF
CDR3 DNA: TGCGCCAGCAGCTTCTTACCGGGGACAGGGCACGACACCGGGGAGCTGTTTTTT

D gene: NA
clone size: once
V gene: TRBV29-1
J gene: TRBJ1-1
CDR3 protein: CSVAQRLNTEAFF
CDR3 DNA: TGCAGCGTTGCACAGAGATTGAACACTGAAGCTTTCTTT

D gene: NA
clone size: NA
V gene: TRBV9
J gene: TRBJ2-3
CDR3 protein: CASSVASTASTDTQYF
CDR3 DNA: TGTGCCAGCAGCGTAGCCTCGACAGCGAGCACAGATACGCAGTATTTT

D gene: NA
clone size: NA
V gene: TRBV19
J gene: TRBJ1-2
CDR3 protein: CASRDYGYTF
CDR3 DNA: TGTGCCAGTAGGGACTATGGCTACACCTTC

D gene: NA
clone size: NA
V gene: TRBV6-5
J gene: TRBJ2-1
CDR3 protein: CASSYSGGNYNEQFF
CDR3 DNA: TGTGCCAGCAGTTACTCCGGCGGGAACTATAATGAGCAGTTCTTC

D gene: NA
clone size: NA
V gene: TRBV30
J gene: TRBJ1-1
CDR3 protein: CAWSVGRATEAFF
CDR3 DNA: TGTGCCTGGAGTGTAGGGCGGGCCACTGAAGCTTTCTTT

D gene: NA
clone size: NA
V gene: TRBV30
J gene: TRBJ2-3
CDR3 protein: CAWSGGLTTDTQYF
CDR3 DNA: TGTGCCTGGAGTGGTGGGCTTACCACAGATACGCAGTATTTT

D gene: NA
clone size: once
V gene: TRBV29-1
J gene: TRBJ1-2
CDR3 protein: CSVVGVPNYGYTF
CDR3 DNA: TGCAGCGTTGTTGGGGTTCCTAACTATGGCTACACCTTC

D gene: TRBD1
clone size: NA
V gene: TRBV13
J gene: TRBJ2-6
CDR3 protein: CASRDRFFGANVLTF
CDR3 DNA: TGTGCCAGCAGGGACAGGTTCTTTGGGGCCAACGTCCTGACTTTC

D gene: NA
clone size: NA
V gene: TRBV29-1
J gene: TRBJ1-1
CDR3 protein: CSVDKGVKTEAFF
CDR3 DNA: TGCAGCGTTGATAAGGGGGTGAAGACTGAAGCTTTCTTT

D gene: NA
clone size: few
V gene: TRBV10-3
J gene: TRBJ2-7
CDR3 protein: CAISESAADEQYF
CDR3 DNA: TGTGCCATCAGTGAGTCTGCAGCGGACGAGCAGTACTTC

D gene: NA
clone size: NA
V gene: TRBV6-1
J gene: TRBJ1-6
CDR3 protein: CATLGIGNSPLHF
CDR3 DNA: TGTGCCACCCTCGGTATAGGGAATTCACCCCTCCACTTT

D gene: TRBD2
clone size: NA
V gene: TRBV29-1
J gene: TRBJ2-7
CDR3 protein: CSVEDLWTSGSYEQYF
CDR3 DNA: TGCAGCGTTGAAGATCTCTGGACTAGCGGGAGTTACGAGCAGTACTTC

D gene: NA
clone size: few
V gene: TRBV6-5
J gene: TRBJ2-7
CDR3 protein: CASTGGGDYEQYF
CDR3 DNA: TGTGCCAGCACAGGTGGCGGAGACTACGAGCAGTACTTC

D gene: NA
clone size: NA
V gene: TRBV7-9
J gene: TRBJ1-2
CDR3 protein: CASTPIIYGYTF
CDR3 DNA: TGTGCCAGCACCCCTATCATCTATGGCTACACCTTC

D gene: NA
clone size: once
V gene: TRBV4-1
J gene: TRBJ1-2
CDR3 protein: CASSQDRYRGYTF
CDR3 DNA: TGCGCCAGCAGCCAAGATAGGTACCGTGGCTACACCTTC

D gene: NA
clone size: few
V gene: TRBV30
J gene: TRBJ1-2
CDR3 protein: CAWISVRARSYTF
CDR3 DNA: TGTGCCTGGATCTCGGTCAGGGCTCGGAGCTACACCTTC

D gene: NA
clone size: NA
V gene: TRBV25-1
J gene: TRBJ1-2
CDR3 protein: CASSDGQGYTF
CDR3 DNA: TGTGCCAGCAGTGATGGTCAAGGCTACACCTTC

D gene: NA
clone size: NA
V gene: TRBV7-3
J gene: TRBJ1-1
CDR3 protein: CASSLQPNTEAFF
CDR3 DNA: TGTGCCAGCAGCTTACAACCTAACACTGAAGCTTTCTTT

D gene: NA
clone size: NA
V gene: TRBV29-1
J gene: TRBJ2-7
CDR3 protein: CSVERRFERGSYEQYF
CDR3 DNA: TGCAGCGTTGAAAGGCGGTTCGAGAGGGGATCCTACGAGCAGTACTTC

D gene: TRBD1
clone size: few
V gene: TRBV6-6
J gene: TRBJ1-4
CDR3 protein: CASKQGQGAEKLFF
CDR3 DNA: TGTGCCAGCAAACAAGGACAGGGGGCTGAAAAACTGTTTTTT

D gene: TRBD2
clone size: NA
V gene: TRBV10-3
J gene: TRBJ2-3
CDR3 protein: CAIKRGASTDTQYF
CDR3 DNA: TGTGCCATCAAGCGGGGGGCGAGCACAGATACGCAGTATTTT

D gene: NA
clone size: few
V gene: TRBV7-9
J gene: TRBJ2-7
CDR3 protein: CASSLEGSVAEQYF
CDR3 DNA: TGTGCCAGCAGCTTAGAGGGTTCCGTGGCCGAGCAGTACTTC

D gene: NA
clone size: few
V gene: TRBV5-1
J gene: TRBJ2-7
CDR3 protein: CASSLDLGRASEQYF
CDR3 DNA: TGCGCCAGCAGCTTGGATCTTGGTAGGGCATCGGAGCAGTACTTC

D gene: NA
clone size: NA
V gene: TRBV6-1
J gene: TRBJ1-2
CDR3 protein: CASSEMFEDWDVNYGYTF
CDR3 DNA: TGTGCCAGCAGTGAAATGTTCGAGGACTGGGACGTTAACTATGGCTACACCTTC

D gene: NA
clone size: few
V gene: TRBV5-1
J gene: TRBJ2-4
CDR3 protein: CASSLESGAAKNIQYF
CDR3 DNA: TGCGCCAGCAGCTTGGAGTCTGGGGCTGCCAAAAACATTCAGTACTTC

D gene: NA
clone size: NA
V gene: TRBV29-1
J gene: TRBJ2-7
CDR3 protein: CSVRRVGDYEQYF
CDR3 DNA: TGCAGCGTTCGTCGCGTGGGAGATTACGAGCAGTACTTC

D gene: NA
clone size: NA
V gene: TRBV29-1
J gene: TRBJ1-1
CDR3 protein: CSGSGLDTEAFF
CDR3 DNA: TGCAGCGGTTCAGGGTTGGACACTGAAGCTTTCTTT

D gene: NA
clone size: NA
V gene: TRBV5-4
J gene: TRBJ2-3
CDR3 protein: CASSTQGGSTDTQYF
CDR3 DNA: TGTGCCAGCAGCACGCAGGGTGGGAGCACAGATACGCAGTATTTT

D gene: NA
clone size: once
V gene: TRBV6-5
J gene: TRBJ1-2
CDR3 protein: CASSYGTYSGYTF
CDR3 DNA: TGTGCCAGCAGTTACGGGACTTACAGTGGCTACACCTTC

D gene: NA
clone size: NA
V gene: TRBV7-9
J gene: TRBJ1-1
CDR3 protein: CASSLTQTMNTEAFF
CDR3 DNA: TGTGCCAGCAGCTTGACCCAAACCATGAACACTGAAGCTTTCTTT

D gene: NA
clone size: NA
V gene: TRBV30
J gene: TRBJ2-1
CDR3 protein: CAWSVRREDNEQFF
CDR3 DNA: TGTGCCTGGAGTGTACGTAGGGAGGACAATGAGCAGTTCTTC

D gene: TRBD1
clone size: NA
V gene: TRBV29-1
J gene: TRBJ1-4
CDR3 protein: CSVEDRGTTGGGEKLFF
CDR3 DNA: TGCAGCGTTGAAGATCGGGGAACGACAGGGGGAGGTGAAAAACTGTTTTTT

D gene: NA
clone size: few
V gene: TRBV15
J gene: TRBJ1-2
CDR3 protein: CATSRDQGTYGYTF
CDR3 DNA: TGTGCCACCAGCAGAGATCAGGGCACCTATGGCTACACCTTC

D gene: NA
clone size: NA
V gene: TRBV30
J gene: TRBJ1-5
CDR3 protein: CAWSWGGYSNQPQHF
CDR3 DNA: TGTGCCTGGAGTTGGGGTGGATATAGCAATCAGCCCCAGCATTTT

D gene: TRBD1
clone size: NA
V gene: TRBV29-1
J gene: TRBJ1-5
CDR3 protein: CSVRTGVSNQPQHF
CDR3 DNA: TGCAGCGTTCGGACAGGCGTCAGCAATCAGCCCCAGCATTTT

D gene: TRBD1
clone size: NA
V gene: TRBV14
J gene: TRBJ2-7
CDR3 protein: CASSSRKGQGAREQYF
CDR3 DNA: TGTGCCAGCAGTTCGCGGAAGGGACAGGGGGCAAGGGAGCAGTACTTC

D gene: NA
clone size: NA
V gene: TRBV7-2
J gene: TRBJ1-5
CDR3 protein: CASSEVLSQPQHF
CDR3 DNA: TGTGCCAGCAGCGAAGTACTAAGTCAGCCCCAGCATTTT

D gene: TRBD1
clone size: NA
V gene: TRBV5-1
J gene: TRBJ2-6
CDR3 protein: CASSPGTGNSGANVLTF
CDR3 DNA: TGCGCCAGCAGCCCCGGGACAGGGAACTCTGGGGCCAACGTCCTGACTTTC

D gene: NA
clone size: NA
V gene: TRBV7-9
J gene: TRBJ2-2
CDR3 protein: CASSLRRAANTGELFF
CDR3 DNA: TGTGCCAGCAGCTTAAGGCGGGCCGCGAACACCGGGGAGCTGTTTTTT

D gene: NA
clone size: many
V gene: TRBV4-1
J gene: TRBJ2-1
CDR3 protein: CASSQLDLLSYNEQFF
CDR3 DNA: TGCGCCAGCAGCCAACTGGACTTACTCTCCTACAATGAGCAGTTCTTC

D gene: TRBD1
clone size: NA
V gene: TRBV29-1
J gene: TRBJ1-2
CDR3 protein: CSGDPDRGNGYTF
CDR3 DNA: TGCAGCGGTGACCCGGACAGGGGTAATGGCTACACCTTC

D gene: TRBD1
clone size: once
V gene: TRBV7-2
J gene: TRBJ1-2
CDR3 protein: CASSSWTGESGYTF
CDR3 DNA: TGTGCCAGCAGCTCTTGGACAGGGGAGAGTGGCTACACCTTC

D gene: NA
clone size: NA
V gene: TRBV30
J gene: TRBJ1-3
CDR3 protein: CAWSTGSGNTIYF
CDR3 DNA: TGTGCCTGGAGCACAGGGTCTGGAAACACCATATATTTT